These T cell receptor beta chains were read from a single sample in a study of response to subunit inactivated influenza vaccine. A single record per CDR3 protein comes from TCRdb applying MiXCR to the RT-PCR reads. Of fewer than 550,000 distinct CDR3 sequences listed, approximately 24% are singletons. The specimen comprised CD4+ T cells sorted from PBMCs, sampled approximately 5 days after vaccination. The receptors stem from a man in his fifties who received an inactivated influenza vaccine. CDR3s include the opening cysteine and the closing phenylalanine or tryptophan. A D gene is named only where the DNA matches it firmly. Clone sizes are given selectively: once, few, many, or a class where the clone is expanded.

V	D	J	size	length	DNA	CDR3
TRBV12-3/TRBV12-4	TRBD2	TRBJ2-3	-	17	TGTGCCAGCAGCCCCATGAGCAAAAGCGGGGGGAGAGATACGCAGTATTTT	CASSPMSKSGGRDTQYF
TRBV18	-	TRBJ1-5	-	13	TGTGCCAGCTCATCAGCCCGGGAGCAGCCCCAGCATTTT	CASSSAREQPQHF
TRBV2	-	TRBJ2-2	-	12	TGTGCCAGCAGTGAAGCTCAGGGGGAGCTGTTTTTT	CASSEAQGELFF
TRBV29-1	-	TRBJ2-7	-	13	TGCAGCGCGGGGATAAAGAGCTCCTACGAGCAGTACTTC	CSAGIKSSYEQYF
TRBV12-3/TRBV12-4	-	TRBJ1-4	once	16	TGTGCCAGCAGTCCTAATATCGGGGGGGCGGGCGAAAAACTGTTTTTT	CASSPNIGGAGEKLFF
TRBV7-2	-	TRBJ2-1	-	12	TGTGCCAGCAGCTTCGGACTCAGTGAGCAGTTCTTC	CASSFGLSEQFF
TRBV4-3	TRBD1	TRBJ2-4	-	19	TGCGCCAGCAGCCAAGATTCATTGACAGGGGGTGGTGCCAAAAACATTCAGTACTTC	CASSQDSLTGGGAKNIQYF
TRBV5-1	TRBD1	TRBJ2-7	-	15	TGCGCCAGCAGCCTAGATCTTTGGACAGGGAACGAGCAGTACTTC	CASSLDLWTGNEQYF
TRBV11-2	TRBD2	TRBJ2-5	-	15	TGTGCCAGCAGGAAACTAGCGGGGGGGCAAGAGACCCAGTACTTC	CASRKLAGGQETQYF
TRBV30	-	TRBJ2-7	-	17	TGTGCCTGGAGTGTACTTAGGCCGGGGCAGGGACGGTACGAGCAGTACTTC	CAWSVLRPGQGRYEQYF
TRBV4-1	TRBD1	TRBJ2-3	once	16	TGCGCCAGCAGCCAAAACCCCGGGGACAGGTTTACTACGCAGTATTTT	CASSQNPGDRFTTQYF
TRBV7-9	TRBD2	TRBJ2-7	few	15	TGTGCCAGCAGCTCCCGGACTAGCGGGAGCTACGAGCAGTACTTC	CASSSRTSGSYEQYF
TRBV30	TRBD2	TRBJ2-1	-	16	TGTGCCTGGAGTGTACTGGGTAGCGGGGGTCGGAATGAGCAGTTCTTC	CAWSVLGSGGRNEQFF
TRBV7-2	-	TRBJ2-5	few	15	TGTGCCAGCAGCTCGTCCGGGCCCCCTGGGGAGACCCAGTACTTC	CASSSSGPPGETQYF
TRBV7-2	-	TRBJ2-1	-	14	TGTGCCAGCAGCTTAGAACGTCAGAACAATGAGCAGTTCTTC	CASSLERQNNEQFF
TRBV20-1	-	TRBJ1-2	-	13	TGCAGTGCTAGTGACTACTCAAACTATGGCTACACCTTC	CSASDYSNYGYTF
TRBV9	-	TRBJ2-2	few	15	TGTGCCAGCAGCGTAGGGACAGAGAACACCGGGGAGCTGTTTTTT	CASSVGTENTGELFF
TRBV5-1	-	TRBJ1-1	few	13	TGCGCCAGCAGCCGTCGAGAGAGGACTGAAGCTTTCTTT	CASSRRERTEAFF
TRBV18	TRBD2	TRBJ2-1	-	17	TGTGCCAGCTCACCACCGATGGCGGGGGGGACCTACAATGAGCAGTTCTTC	CASSPPMAGGTYNEQFF
TRBV12-3/TRBV12-4	-	TRBJ2-2	many	15	TGTGCCAGCAGTTTAGTCTCGGGGAGCACCGGGGAGCTGTTTTTT	CASSLVSGSTGELFF
TRBV11-2	TRBD1	TRBJ2-7	-	15	TGTGCCAGCAGCTTAGGAGGGGGCAGCCGGTACGAGCAGTACTTC	CASSLGGGSRYEQYF
TRBV16	TRBD2	TRBJ2-7	few	11	TGTGCCAGCAGCCAATCCGGGGGGAAGTACTTC	CASSQSGGKYF
TRBV20-1	-	TRBJ2-4	many	14	TGCAGTGCTAGAGAAGACAGGGCCAAAAACATTCAGTACTTC	CSAREDRAKNIQYF
TRBV28	-	TRBJ2-7	-	15	TGTGCCAGCAGTTTACCCGAGAGGTGGAACTACGAGCAGTACTTC	CASSLPERWNYEQYF
TRBV6-9	TRBD1	TRBJ1-2	-	16	TGTGCCAGCAGTTATTCGGGGGGAGGGACAGCCGATGGCTACACCTTC	CASSYSGGGTADGYTF
TRBV7-3	TRBD2	TRBJ2-1	few	18	TGTGCCAGCAGCCCAAGAGGGCTAGCGGGAGTTTCATCAGCTGAGCAGTTCTTC	CASSPRGLAGVSSAEQFF
TRBV10-3	TRBD1	TRBJ2-1	-	15	TGTGCCATCACAGAAAGGGGACAGGGATACAATGAGCAGTTCTTC	CAITERGQGYNEQFF
TRBV4-2	-	TRBJ2-5	once	15	TGTGCCAGCAGCCAAGATCCCCAGGGGAGTAAGACCCAGTACTTC	CASSQDPQGSKTQYF
TRBV2	TRBD2	TRBJ2-3	-	18	TGTGCCAGCAGTCGCAGAATGGGACTAGCGGGGAGCACAGATACGCAGTATTTT	CASSRRMGLAGSTDTQYF
TRBV6-2/TRBV6-3	TRBD1	TRBJ2-1	-	14	TGTGCCAGCATTCGACAGGGGAGCAAAAATGAGCAGTTCTTC	CASIRQGSKNEQFF
TRBV12-3/TRBV12-4	-	TRBJ1-6	-	15	TGTGCCAGCAGGGGCTCCCTAAGGGGCAGCTCACCCCTCCACTTT	CASRGSLRGSSPLHF
TRBV20-1	-	TRBJ1-5	-	14	TGCAGTGCTAGAGATATGGGGAGAGATCAGCCCCAGCATTTT	CSARDMGRDQPQHF
TRBV4-1	TRBD1	TRBJ1-2	-	20	TGCGCCAGCAGCCAAGATCTATTGCGGGACAGGGCTCTTATCAACTATGGCTACACCTTC	CASSQDLLRDRALINYGYTF
TRBV20-1	-	TRBJ2-2	-	14	TGCAGTGCTAGAGGAACCGATAACACCGGGGAGCTGTTTTTT	CSARGTDNTGELFF
TRBV5-1	-	TRBJ2-7	-	13	TGCGCCAGCAGCTTGGCCGGCAGGAGCGAGCAGTACTTC	CASSLAGRSEQYF
TRBV6-5	-	TRBJ1-5	few	15	TGTGCCAGCAGTTTCTCCGGGGGCGCGGGTCAGCCCCAGCATTTT	CASSFSGGAGQPQHF
TRBV20-1	-	TRBJ1-1	many	12	TGCAGTGCGAGACAAGTGAACACTGAAGCTTTCTTT	CSARQVNTEAFF
TRBV29-1	TRBD1	TRBJ2-7	-	14	TGCAGCGGCGTCGACAGGGGGATTTCGGGAGAGCAGTACTTC	CSGVDRGISGEQYF
TRBV18	-	TRBJ2-1	few	16	TGTGCCAGCTCACCACTTGTCTTACAGGCCAGCAATGAGCAGTTCTTC	CASSPLVLQASNEQFF
TRBV18	TRBD2	TRBJ2-1	few	13	TGTGCCAGCTCACCGGGACTAGAGGTTGAGCAGTTCTTC	CASSPGLEVEQFF
TRBV7-2	TRBD2	TRBJ2-7	few	16	TGTGCCAGCAGCTGGGGGGGAGGGATTCCCTCCTACGAGCAGTACTTC	CASSWGGGIPSYEQYF
TRBV6-2/TRBV6-3	-	TRBJ2-7	-	14	TGTGCCAGCAGTTATTCCGGTAGCCCCTACGAGCAGTACTTC	CASSYSGSPYEQYF
TRBV12-3/TRBV12-4	-	TRBJ2-1	-	13	TGTGCCAGCAGTCCCCCACCAGGGAATGAGCAGTTCTTC	CASSPPPGNEQFF
TRBV24-1	-	TRBJ2-3	-	12	TGTGCCACCAGAGGGGACACAGATACGCAGTATTTT	CATRGDTDTQYF